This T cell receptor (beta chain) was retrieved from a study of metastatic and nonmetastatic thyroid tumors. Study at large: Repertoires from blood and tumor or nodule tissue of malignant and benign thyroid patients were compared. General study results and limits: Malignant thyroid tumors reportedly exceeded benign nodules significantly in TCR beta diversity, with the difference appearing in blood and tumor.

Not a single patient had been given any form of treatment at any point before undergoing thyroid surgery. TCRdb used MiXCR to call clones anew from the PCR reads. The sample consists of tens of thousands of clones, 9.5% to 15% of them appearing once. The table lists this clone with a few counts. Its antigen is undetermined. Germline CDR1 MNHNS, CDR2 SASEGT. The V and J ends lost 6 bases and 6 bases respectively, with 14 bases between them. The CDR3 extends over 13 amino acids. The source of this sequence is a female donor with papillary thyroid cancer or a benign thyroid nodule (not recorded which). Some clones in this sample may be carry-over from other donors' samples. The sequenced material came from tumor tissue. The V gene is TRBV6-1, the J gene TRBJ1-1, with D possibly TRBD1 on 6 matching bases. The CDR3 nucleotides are TGTGCCAGCAGCCCACAGGGATCGCCTGAAGCTTTCTTT. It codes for CASSPQGSPEAFF.